The subject of this entry is one T cell receptor (beta chain). What it binds is unknown. RNA was extracted and reverse transcribed into cDNA as the sequencing template. Sequencing used immunoSEQ multiplex PCR; TCRdb keeps in-frame clones, though not all of them. Found here are 110,000 to 150,000 clones, more than 55% of them singletons; the top ten hold 36%. This sample was included in a study of CD8+ T cells in alopecia areata. Study findings and constraints: Lesional tissue from the scalp (especially in alopecia totalis/universalis) showed higher clonality than normal scalp.

The CDR3 is made up of 14 amino acids. Germline V lookup: CDR1 SQVTM, CDR2 ANQGSEA. Trimming shortened V by 2 bases and J by 5 bases, and 15 bases separated the two germline ends. The chain joins TRBV29-1 to TRBJ1-2; no clear D gene. Sequencing used CD8+ T cells sorted from blood. This clonotype was sampled from a human donor in good health. Here the CDR3 DNA reads TGCAGCGTTGAAACCCCGGGGAGGAGTTATGGCTACACCTTC. Protein product: CSVETPGRSYGYTF.